The 19 T cell receptor beta chains below all came from one sample that was sequenced in a study of T-cell memory formation after mild COVID-19. TCRdb used MiXCR to reprocess the 5' RACE reads, holding one entry per CDR3 protein. The table records approximately 350,000 distinct CDR3 sequences, over 10% of them present only once. Sequenced material: PBMCs or a T cell subset sorted from them (not recorded which). The receptors were gathered from a man younger than 30 who had mild COVID-19 (a few samples of this study predate the infection). Cell type and time point are not known.

This clonotype was detected only a few times. The chain uses TRBV20-1 and TRBJ1-2; the D is unclear. The germline V and J ends were trimmed by 1 base and 5 bases, with 5 bases remaining between them. Germline CDR1 is DFQATT and CDR2 is SNEGSKA (reference sequence). The length of the CDR3 is 11 residues. The CDR3 reads CSARAPYGYTF. The CDR3, as DNA: TGCAGTGCTAGAGCTCCGTATGGCTACACCTTC.

In this sample, this clonotype turned up a few times. One junction end does not reproduce the germline sequence, and a read error may be involved. V is TRBV7-9 and J is TRBJ2-3; D perhaps matches TRBD2 (5 bases). This CDR3 region has 14 residues. Germline-derived CDR1 and CDR2 are SEHNR and FQNEAQ (reference sequence). Here the CDR3 reads CASSVASLPDTQYF. CDR3 nucleotides: TGTGCCAGCAGCGTAGCGTCTCTACCAGATACGCAGTATTTT.

The DNA for the CDR3 is TGCAGCGTTGAAATTCAGTCCTCCTACGAGCAGTACTTC. It translates to CSVEIQSSYEQYF. The rearrangement uses TRBV29-1 and TRBJ2-7; D gene uncertain. This CDR3 has 13 amino acids. V was pared by 2 bases and J by 0 bases, with 8 bases between. CDR1 and CDR2 (germline): SQVTM, ANQGSEA.

The gene calls are TRBV6-5 and TRBJ2-3; D gene ambiguous. Germline CDR1 is MNHEY and CDR2 is SVGAGI. The CDR3 consists of 15 residues. V shed 3 bases and J shed 6 bases, with 16 bases lying between them. The CDR3: CASSYKTTAPDTQYF. DNA for the CDR3: TGTGCCAGCAGTTATAAGACAACAGCCCCGGATACGCAGTATTTT.

V and J are TRBV6-5 and TRBJ1-5, with D uncertain. This CDR3 is 13 amino acids long. Germline CDR1 MNHEY, CDR2 SVGAGI. Deletions cut 5 bases from V and 2 bases from J, with 7 bases between. The CDR3 here is CASSIAGNQPQHF. In DNA form, the CDR3 reads TGTGCCAGCAGTATTGCAGGCAATCAGCCCCAGCATTTT.

This clonotype has a handful of counts. V usage is TRBV7-2 and J usage is TRBJ2-5; 14 nucleotides line up with TRBD2. The CDR3 contains 16 residues. The germline CDR1 and CDR2 sequences are SGHTA and FQGNSA. V was pared by 5 bases and J by 5 bases, with 7 bases of the junction left unmatched. DNA of the CDR3: TGTGCCAGCAGCCCTCGACTAGCGGGGGGGACGGAGACCCAGTACTTC. Amino acid sequence: CASSPRLAGGTETQYF.

The chain combines TRBV19 with TRBJ2-7; D is unclear. The V end lost 7 bases, the J end lost 4 bases, and 8 bases lay between the germline ends. From germline, CDR1 is LNHDA and CDR2 SQIVND (reference sequence). The CDR3 runs 11 residues. CDR3 coding DNA: TGTGCCAGTACCAATGGATACGAGCAGTACGTC. It specifies CASTNGYEQYV.

V gene TRBV4-1 combines with J gene TRBJ2-2; TRBD2 matches 8 bases. J gave up 0 bases and V 4 bases, and 10 bases lay outside the gene matches. The germline gives CDR1 MGHRA, CDR2 YSYEKL. The CDR3 spans 18 residues. The CDR3 spells CASSPRWGGGTNTGELFF. CDR3 coding DNA: TGCGCCAGCAGCCCCCGGTGGGGCGGGGGGACGAACACCGGGGAGCTGTTTTTT.

The chain recombines TRBV7-8 with TRBJ2-4; 7 positions agree with TRBD2. The CDR3 contains 14 residues. Germline CDR1 reads SGHVS; CDR2 reads FQNEAQ. Unmatched junction bases numbered 2, after V lost 0 bases and J lost 6 bases. The DNA of the CDR3 is TGTGCCAGCAGCTTAGCGGGAGGGGCAAACATTCAGTACTTC. Its protein product is CASSLAGGANIQYF.

This sequence joins TRBV11-2 and TRBJ1-2, with D maybe TRBD1 (6 bases). CDR1 is SGHAT, CDR2 FQNNGV, per germline. Trimming took 1 base from V and 3 from J, leaving 15 bases between them. CDR3 length equals 16 residues. The CDR3 DNA follows: TGTGCCAGCAGCTTAGGGAATTGGGGGGCCTACTATGGCTACACCTTC. Amino acids: CASSLGNWGAYYGYTF.

This clonotype has just a few counts. This chain uses TRBV4-2 with TRBJ2-3; tentative D call: TRBD2 (5 bases). The V end was cut by 3 bases, the J end by 3 bases, with 10 bases between. The CDR3 has 14 amino acids. Germline V gene lookup returns CDR1 LGHNA and CDR2 YNFKEQ. The CDR3 reads CASSQRVLTDTQYF. The CDR3 DNA follows: TGTGCCAGCAGCCAGAGGGTGCTGACAGATACGCAGTATTTT.

This chain links TRBV5-5 with TRBJ2-3, with 7 bases that match TRBD1. The CDR3 runs 14 residues. V lost 8 bases and J lost 2; bases outside the gene matches: 8. Germline CDR1 is SGHKS and CDR2 is YYEKEE (reference sequence). In DNA form, the CDR3 reads TGTGCCAGTGAGCAGGGGGTGCACACAGATACGCAGTATTTT. Translation gives CASEQGVHTDTQYF.

This chain joins TRBV9 and TRBJ1-3; 7 bases are a match to TRBD1. Looked up from germline, CDR1 is SGDLS and CDR2 is YYNGEE. V shed 0 bases and J 3 bases; nucleotides not matched to a gene: 6. The CDR3 covers 16 residues. The CDR3 sequence: CASSVEPGGFGNTIYF. In DNA form, the CDR3 reads TGTGCCAGCAGCGTAGAGCCAGGGGGTTTTGGAAACACCATATATTTT.

This clonotype was seen repeatedly, ten times or more. The CDR3 DNA reads as TGCGCCAGCAGCTTGGGGGGAATGACTAGCACAGATACGCAGTATTTT. Its protein is CASSLGGMTSTDTQYF. The chain combines TRBV5-1 with TRBJ2-3; the D is unclear. The germline V gene encodes CDR1 SGHRS and CDR2 YFSETQ. The V end was cut by 0 bases, the J end by 0 bases, with 11 bases between. The CDR3 length is 16 residues.

This clonotype was seen only a few times. The rearrangement links TRBV15 to TRBJ1-4; no reliable D call. Per germline, CDR1 LNHNV and CDR2 YYDKDF (reference sequence). This CDR3 region has 13 residues. Trimming shortened V by 5 bases and J by 8 bases, and 12 bases separated the two germline ends. In nucleotides, the CDR3 is TGTGCCACCAGCCCCCGGATCCGGGAAAAACTGTTTTTT. It is translated as CATSPRIREKLFF.

DNA of the CDR3: TGTGCCAGCAGTTTTTTCCCGGGACTAGCGGGGCCCGGCCAAGAGACCCAGTACTTC. Translating it yields CASSFFPGLAGPGQETQYF. This chain connects TRBV6-2 or TRBV6-3 to TRBJ2-5, with 13 positions matching TRBD2. The trim removed 4 bases at V and 1 base at J, leaving 12 bases unmatched. The CDR3 loop spans 19 amino acids. Germline CDR1 reads MNHEY; CDR2 reads SVGEGT.

This clonotype has only a few counts. The V call is TRBV20-1, the J call TRBJ2-2, with 11 positions matching TRBD2. Germline V CDR1 and CDR2: DFQATT, SNEGSKA (reference sequence). After removal of 5 bases from V and 4 bases from J, the junction contained 6 bases not matched to a gene. The CDR3 extends over 15 amino acids. This CDR3 reads CSAGGGTSGTGELFF. The CDR3 nucleotides are TGCAGTGCTGGCGGAGGGACTAGCGGCACCGGGGAGCTGTTTTTT.

The chain combines TRBV9 with TRBJ2-3; the match to TRBD2 covers 7 bases. With V trimmed by 0 bases and J by 5 bases, 0 bases remained unmatched. This CDR3 spans 13 amino acids. Germline V gene sequence: CDR1 SGDLS, CDR2 YYNGEE. In DNA form, the CDR3 reads TGTGCCAGCAGCGTAGGGGGGGGAGATACGCAGTATTTT. Amino acids: CASSVGGGDTQYF.

The chain couples TRBV6-1 to TRBJ2-1; D ambiguous. The germline gives CDR1 MNHNS, CDR2 SASEGT. V was trimmed by 0 bases and J by 2 bases, leaving 2 bases between them. The CDR3 contains 13 residues. For the CDR3, the DNA is TGTGCCAGCAGTGAAGCTACCTACAATGAGCAGTTCTTC. This translates into CASSEATYNEQFF.